These T cell receptor beta chains were read from a single sample in a study of blood T cell repertoires in COVID-19. The assay was immunoSEQ multiplex PCR, and TCRdb's table has in-frame clones only and misses some. Of about 670,000 clones in the sample, 85% to 90% were seen once. The source material was peripheral blood. All receptors come from a woman under 30 with acute or convalescent COVID-19. CDR3s include the opening cysteine and the closing phenylalanine or tryptophan. Fields, in order: V gene, D gene, clone size, J gene, CDR3 DNA, CDR3 protein. The D gene is left open where the match is weak. Size is omitted from some rows. Given values are once, few, many or a class for expanded clones.

V: TRBV19
D: TRBD2
size: .
J: TRBJ2-3
DNA: TGTGCCAGTAGTATTGTGACTAGCGGGGGCACAGATACGCAGTATTTT
CDR3: CASSIVTSGGTDTQYF

V: TRBV29-1
D: .
size: .
J: TRBJ1-1
DNA: TGCAGCGTAACGAGGGAGGACACTGAAGCTTTCTTT
CDR3: CSVTREDTEAFF

V: TRBV6-5
D: .
size: .
J: TRBJ2-7
DNA: TGTGCCAGCAGTTACGGGACAAAAGCCGGCGAGCAGTACTTC
CDR3: CASSYGTKAGEQYF

V: TRBV19
D: .
size: .
J: TRBJ1-4
DNA: TGTGCCAGTCGCCACAGACAGGTTAATGAAAAACTGTTTTTT
CDR3: CASRHRQVNEKLFF

V: TRBV29-1
D: TRBD1
size: .
J: TRBJ1-2
DNA: TGCAGCGCCAGCCGGGACAGGGGAGACTACACCTTC
CDR3: CSASRDRGDYTF

V: TRBV5-1
D: TRBD2
size: .
J: TRBJ2-7
DNA: TGCGCCAGCAGCTTCTCCCGGCTAGCGGGGGGCCTCCTCTCCTACGAGCAGTACTTC
CDR3: CASSFSRLAGGLLSYEQYF

V: TRBV9
D: .
size: .
J: TRBJ2-1
DNA: TGTGCCAGCAGCGTAGTGCCAGGGGAGCACAATGAGCAGTTCTTC
CDR3: CASSVVPGEHNEQFF

V: TRBV27
D: TRBD1
size: .
J: TRBJ1-4
DNA: TGTGCCAGCAGTCCCTACAGGGGGGTTGAAAAACTGTTTTTT
CDR3: CASSPYRGVEKLFF

V: TRBV27
D: .
size: .
J: TRBJ2-7
DNA: TGTGCCAGCAGTTTAAACAGGTGGTCCTACGAGCAGTACTTC
CDR3: CASSLNRWSYEQYF

V: TRBV9
D: .
size: .
J: TRBJ1-1
DNA: TGTGCCAGCAGCGTCGCTGTTGGGGCTCCGAACACTGAAGCTTTCTTT
CDR3: CASSVAVGAPNTEAFF

V: TRBV10-3
D: .
size: .
J: TRBJ1-1
DNA: TGTGCCATCAGGGCCAGAGGGGCGGGAACTGAAGCTTTCTTT
CDR3: CAIRARGAGTEAFF

V: TRBV3-1/TRBV3-2
D: .
size: .
J: TRBJ1-1
DNA: TGTGCCAGCAGCCCCGCCTCGGGGGAGCTGAACACTGAAGCTTTCTTT
CDR3: CASSPASGELNTEAFF

V: TRBV19
D: TRBD1
size: once
J: TRBJ2-5
DNA: TGTGCCAGTAGCTCGGGACAGGGGACCGAGACCCAGTACTTC
CDR3: CASSSGQGTETQYF

V: TRBV6-5
D: TRBD1
size: .
J: TRBJ1-1
DNA: TGTGCCAGCAGCACTGACAGGGGGAACACTGAAGCTTTCTTT
CDR3: CASSTDRGNTEAFF

V: TRBV6-2/TRBV6-3
D: .
size: once
J: TRBJ1-5
DNA: TGTGCCAGCAGTTACGGGGGCAGAAGTAATCAGCCCCAGCATTTT
CDR3: CASSYGGRSNQPQHF

V: TRBV5-8
D: TRBD2
size: .
J: TRBJ2-2
DNA: TGTGCCAGCAGCTTAGAGGCGGGGGGGCCAACCGGGGAGCTGTTTTTT
CDR3: CASSLEAGGPTGELFF

V: TRBV19
D: .
size: .
J: TRBJ2-7
DNA: TGTGCCAGTAGCGGGGGAGACACCATTACCTACGAGCAGTACTTC
CDR3: CASSGGDTITYEQYF

V: TRBV19
D: .
size: .
J: TRBJ2-7
DNA: TGTGCCAGTAGTATAGTAGGGGCCACCTACGAGCAGTACTTC
CDR3: CASSIVGATYEQYF

V: TRBV4-1
D: .
size: .
J: TRBJ1-1
DNA: TGCGCCAGCAGCCAAGATCTCGGGCGGGGCACTGAAGCTTTCTTT
CDR3: CASSQDLGRGTEAFF

V: TRBV25-1
D: TRBD1
size: .
J: TRBJ1-4
DNA: TGTGCCAGCAGACCCGGACAGGGGGCTAATGAAAAACTGTTTTTT
CDR3: CASRPGQGANEKLFF

V: TRBV24-1
D: .
size: .
J: TRBJ2-7
DNA: TGTGCCACCAGTGGAAACAGTTACGAGCAGTACTTC
CDR3: CATSGNSYEQYF

V: TRBV7-6
D: TRBD2
size: .
J: TRBJ2-3
DNA: TGTGCCAGCAGCCTCGAGTTAGCGGGGGGGCCAGATACGCAGTATTTT
CDR3: CASSLELAGGPDTQYF

V: TRBV9
D: TRBD1
size: .
J: TRBJ1-2
DNA: TGTGCCAGCAGCGGATGGCCGGGACAGGGGGCGGTTGGCTACACCTTC
CDR3: CASSGWPGQGAVGYTF

V: TRBV7-3
D: .
size: .
J: TRBJ2-7
DNA: TGTGCCAGCAGCTCTGGATCTCCAGGGGAGCAGTACTTC
CDR3: CASSSGSPGEQYF

V: TRBV12-2
D: .
size: once
J: TRBJ2-7
DNA: TGTGCAAGTCGCTTAGCGCGGAGGGGCGACGGCGAGCAGTACTTC
CDR3: CASRLARRGDGEQYF

V: TRBV2
D: TRBD2
size: .
J: TRBJ2-3
DNA: TGTGCCAGCAGGCTAGCGGGGGGCACAGATACGCAGTATTTT
CDR3: CASRLAGGTDTQYF

V: TRBV7-9
D: TRBD1
size: .
J: TRBJ2-7
DNA: TGTGCCAGCAAGCAATATGGGGACAGCTCCTACGAGCAGTACTTC
CDR3: CASKQYGDSSYEQYF

V: TRBV2
D: TRBD2
size: .
J: TRBJ2-5
DNA: TGTGCCAGCGTGGGCGGGGGGCAAGAGACCCAGTACTTC
CDR3: CASVGGGQETQYF

V: TRBV6-6
D: .
size: .
J: TRBJ1-2
DNA: TGTGCCAGCAGTTATTCTTCTGGACAGAACTATGGCTACACCTTC
CDR3: CASSYSSGQNYGYTF

V: TRBV20-1
D: TRBD1
size: .
J: TRBJ1-5
DNA: TGCAGTGCTAGTTCCGGGACAGGGGACCTGAGGCTCCAGCATTTT
CDR3: CSASSGTGDLRLQHF

V: TRBV5-1
D: .
size: .
J: TRBJ1-4
DNA: TGCGCCAGCAGCTTGGCCCAAGGGAGATCGGATTATGCTAAACTGTTTTTT
CDR3: CASSLAQGRSDYAKLFF

V: TRBV5-5
D: TRBD1
size: few
J: TRBJ1-5
DNA: TGTGCCAGCAGCGGTACAGGGGGCCTCATGAATTTT
CDR3: CASSGTGGLMNF

V: TRBV29-1
D: .
size: few
J: TRBJ2-3
DNA: TGCAGCGTTGTAAGGGCAGGGACTAGCACAGATACGCAGTATTTT
CDR3: CSVVRAGTSTDTQYF

V: TRBV15
D: .
size: .
J: TRBJ1-1
DNA: TGTGCCACCAGCCGAAGGGGGACATTACACACTGAAGCTTTCTTT
CDR3: CATSRRGTLHTEAFF

V: TRBV11-1
D: TRBD1
size: .
J: TRBJ2-7
DNA: TGTGCCAGCAGCTTAAGAGGGGGCGAATCCTACGAGCAGTACTTC
CDR3: CASSLRGGESYEQYF

V: TRBV4-3
D: TRBD1
size: .
J: TRBJ2-6
DNA: TGCGCCAGCAGCCCAGCAAGGACAGGGGGCTTTGGGGCCAACGTCCTGACTTTC
CDR3: CASSPARTGGFGANVLTF

V: TRBV27
D: TRBD1
size: .
J: TRBJ1-3
DNA: TGTGCCAGCAGCCCGGGACAGGGAAACACCATATATTTT
CDR3: CASSPGQGNTIYF

V: TRBV27
D: .
size: few
J: TRBJ1-5
DNA: TGTGCCAGCAGTTTAAGGGGTCAGCCCCAGCATTTT
CDR3: CASSLRGQPQHF

V: TRBV7-2
D: .
size: .
J: TRBJ2-3
DNA: TGTGCCAGCAGCAGGATGGGGGCGGATACGCAGTATTTT
CDR3: CASSRMGADTQYF

V: TRBV5-1
D: TRBD1
size: .
J: TRBJ1-2
DNA: TGCGCCAGCAGCAGGGGACAGTCTTCCAGTTTGAACTATGGCTACACCTTC
CDR3: CASSRGQSSSLNYGYTF

V: TRBV30
D: TRBD1
size: .
J: TRBJ1-4
DNA: TGTGCCTGGGGACAGGGAAGTTTTGAAAAACTGTTTTTT
CDR3: CAWGQGSFEKLFF

V: TRBV15
D: TRBD1
size: .
J: TRBJ1-5
DNA: TGTGCCACCAGCAGGACACAGGGGAATCAGCCCCAGCATTTT
CDR3: CATSRTQGNQPQHF

V: TRBV2
D: .
size: .
J: TRBJ2-1
DNA: TGTGCCAGCAGCCGCCGCGAAGGGGCGAGCTCCTACAATGAGCAGTTCTTC
CDR3: CASSRREGASSYNEQFF

V: TRBV6-5
D: .
size: .
J: TRBJ2-3
DNA: TGTGCCAGCAGAACAACAGGCGGCACAGATACGCAGTATTTT
CDR3: CASRTTGGTDTQYF

V: TRBV28
D: TRBD1
size: .
J: TRBJ1-1
DNA: TGTGCCAGCAGCGGACCGGGACAGGCTATGGTTTTGGCTTTCTTT
CDR3: CASSGPGQAMVLAFF

V: TRBV5-1
D: TRBD1
size: few
J: TRBJ2-2
DNA: TGCGCCAGCAGCACGCACGCAGGGGGCCGTGGCACCGGGGAGCTGTTTTTT
CDR3: CASSTHAGGRGTGELFF

V: TRBV19
D: .
size: once
J: TRBJ1-2
DNA: TGTGCCAGTAGTATAGGAGGGGGCTACACCTTC
CDR3: CASSIGGGYTF

V: TRBV7-9
D: TRBD2
size: .
J: TRBJ2-5
DNA: TGTGCCAGCACTAGCGGGCAAGAGACCCAGTACTTC
CDR3: CASTSGQETQYF

V: TRBV5-6
D: TRBD2
size: .
J: TRBJ2-7
DNA: TGTGCCAGCAGCTTGACTCGGGGAGGACTAGCGTCCTACGAGCAGTACTTC
CDR3: CASSLTRGGLASYEQYF

V: TRBV5-6
D: .
size: .
J: TRBJ1-2
DNA: TGTGCCAGCAGCTTCCCGCGGGGAGGCTATGGCTACACCTTC
CDR3: CASSFPRGGYGYTF

V: TRBV29-1
D: TRBD1
size: .
J: TRBJ1-2
DNA: TGCAGCGCCGGACAGGCGTCACGCTATGGCTACACCTTC
CDR3: CSAGQASRYGYTF

V: TRBV15
D: .
size: .
J: TRBJ1-3
DNA: TGTGCCACCAGCAGAGGTTCCGACAGCCTCTCTGGAAACACCATATATTTT
CDR3: CATSRGSDSLSGNTIYF

V: TRBV6-5
D: TRBD1
size: once
J: TRBJ1-6
DNA: TGTGCCAGCAGTTACTCTTTGGACAGGGGGAATTCACCCCTCCACTTT
CDR3: CASSYSLDRGNSPLHF

V: TRBV18
D: .
size: .
J: TRBJ1-2
DNA: TGTGCCAGCTCACCTGGGGGCCGGGAAAAAAGAGGCTACACCTTC
CDR3: CASSPGGREKRGYTF